A single sample is the source of the 27 T cell receptor beta chains below, sequenced in a study of follicular helper T cells after annual influenza vaccination. Profiled with immunoSEQ multiplex PCR; TCRdb holds only in-frame clones, not every one. The table lists about 11,000 clones, around 85% of them singletons. The specimen was CXCR5- memory CD4+ T cells sorted from blood, collected 6 weeks after influenza vaccination. These TCRs come from an adult who received the influenza vaccine.

This rearrangement joins TRBV6-5 to TRBJ2-7; 9 bases align to TRBD1. V trimming: 5 bases; J trimming: 3 bases; junction bases outside the gene matches: 5. Germline CDR1 MNHEY, CDR2 SVGAGI. There are 14 residues in the CDR3. The CDR3 region is CASSPRQGVYEQYF. CDR3 nucleotides: TGTGCCAGCAGTCCCCGACAGGGGGTCTACGAGCAGTACTTC.

CDR3 amino acids: CASSIALVVSTDTQYF. The CDR3 bases are TGTGCCAGTAGTATAGCTCTAGTGGTGAGCACAGATACGCAGTATTTT. The V gene is TRBV19, the J gene TRBJ2-3, with D unclear. The CDR3 is 16 residues long. Deletions cut 1 base from V and 0 bases from J, with 11 bases between. In germline, CDR1 is LNHDA, CDR2 SQIVND (reference sequence).

V is TRBV6-6 and J is TRBJ1-4; maybe TRBD1 (5 bases). The CDR3 has 14 amino acids. Germline lookup yields CDR1 MNHNY and CDR2 SVGAGI (reference sequence). Trimming shortened V by 2 bases and J by 6 bases, and 10 bases separated the two germline ends. CDR3 residues: CASSYVQGDEKLFF. Here the CDR3 DNA reads TGTGCCAGCAGTTACGTCCAGGGAGATGAAAAACTGTTTTTT.

CDR3 region: CASSLLAWGASYNEQFF. The CDR3, as DNA: TGTGCCAGCAGTTTATTAGCGTGGGGGGCCTCCTACAATGAGCAGTTCTTC. The chain recombines TRBV28 with TRBJ2-1; either TRBD1 or TRBD2 may fit D (6 bases each). CDR1 MDHEN and CDR2 SYDVKM come from the germline V gene. Between the trimmed V and J ends, which lost 1 base and 0 bases, there was a span of 13 bases. This CDR3 region has 17 residues.

V is TRBV7-7 and J is TRBJ1-1; D is undetermined. Germline V gene lookup returns CDR1 SSHAT and CDR2 FNYEAQ (reference sequence). The CDR3 totals 13 residues. The ends were cut back, 1 base at V and 1 base at J, with 4 bases in the middle. CDR3 region: CASSLDTNTEAFF. DNA for the CDR3: TGTGCCAGCAGCTTAGATACGAACACTGAAGCTTTCTTT.

The genes are TRBV11-2 and TRBJ2-5; D unresolved. The CDR3 runs 13 residues. From germline, CDR1 is SGHAT and CDR2 FQNNGV. V lost 5 bases to trimming and J lost 2 bases, with 9 bases between them. The CDR3 spells CASSLTTQETQYF. CDR3 nucleotide sequence: TGTGCCAGCAGCCTTACGACTCAAGAGACCCAGTACTTC.

In this sample, this clone turned up a few times. The chain has TRBV7-2 and TRBJ1-2; possible D gene TRBD1, 5 bases. Between the trimmed V and J ends, which lost 2 bases and 5 bases, there was a span of 15 bases. The CDR3 sequence is 15 residues long. Germline loops: CDR1 SGHTA, CDR2 FQGNSA. The CDR3 sequence is CASSLSQAVGYGYTF. CDR3 in DNA: TGTGCCAGCAGCTTATCACAGGCGGTAGGATATGGCTACACCTTC.

The chain has TRBV5-4 and TRBJ2-7; the D gene is possibly TRBD1 (5 bases). Trimming removed 4 bases at V and 2 bases at J, with 10 bases between. Germline CDR1 is SGHNT and CDR2 is YYREEE (reference sequence). This CDR3 comprises 13 residues. The CDR3 sequence is CASSPQGAYEQYF. CDR3 nucleotide sequence: TGTGCCAGCAGCCCCCAGGGTGCCTACGAGCAGTACTTC. Complete variable domain (other parts from reference TRBV5-4 and TRBJ2-7): ETGVTQSPTHLIKTRGQQVTLRCSSQSGHNTVSWYQQALGQGPQFIFQYYREEENGRGNFPPRFSGLQFPNYSSELNVNALELDDSALYLCASSPQGAYEQYFGPGTRLTVT.

The chain is built from TRBV7-9 and TRBJ2-1, with 8 bases aligning to TRBD2. The CDR3 is 15 residues long. The V gene's germline CDR1 is SEHNR and CDR2 FQNEAQ (reference sequence). The J segment lost 0 bases and the V segment lost 5 bases, leaving 3 bases of the junction unmatched. This chain's CDR3 is CASSRAGASYNEQFF. CDR3 sequence (DNA): TGTGCCAGCAGCCGAGCGGGGGCCTCCTACAATGAGCAGTTCTTC.

This clone showed up just a few times. This rearrangement joins TRBV6-6 to TRBJ1-4, with 7 bases that match TRBD1. Unmatched junction bases numbered 9, after V lost 4 bases and J lost 7 bases. The CDR3 runs 15 residues. Germline-derived CDR1 and CDR2 are MNHNY and SVGAGI (reference sequence). CDR3 in DNA: TGTGCCAGCAGTTTGTGGGGACAGCTTGCTGAAAAACTGTTTTTT. This encodes CASSLWGQLAEKLFF.

The chain links TRBV5-1 to TRBJ2-4; D is perhaps TRBD1 or TRBD2 (5 bases each). Germline assignment: CDR1 SGHRS and CDR2 YFSETQ. V lost 5 bases and J 10 bases, leaving 19 bases between the germline ends. The CDR3 is 14 residues long. This chain's CDR3 is CASRLTEGRGIQYF. For the CDR3, the DNA is TGCGCCAGCAGGTTGACAGAGGGCCGGGGAATTCAGTACTTC.

The CDR3 region has the DNA TGTGCCAGCAGCCAGAGCACAGGGGTAAGTTCACCCCTCCACTTT. Amino acids: CASSQSTGVSSPLHF. V usage is TRBV5-5 and J usage is TRBJ1-6; TRBD1 matches 7 bases. The CDR3 totals 15 residues. Looked up from germline, CDR1 is SGHKS and CDR2 is YYEKEE (reference sequence). J gave up 9 bases and V 4 bases, and 10 bases lay outside the gene matches.

This sequence joins TRBV6-6 and TRBJ2-2, with D unresolved. This CDR3 has 12 amino acids. Trimming removed 7 bases from V and 2 bases from J, with 5 bases in between. CDR1 MNHNY and CDR2 SVGAGI come from the germline V gene (reference sequence). CDR3: CASTLNTGELFF. The CDR3 DNA is TGTGCCAGCACCCTAAACACCGGGGAGCTGTTTTTT.

The rearrangement uses TRBV7-2 and TRBJ2-2, with D perhaps being TRBD1 or TRBD2 (5 bases each). Germline V gene sequence: CDR1 SGHTA, CDR2 FQGNSA. The V end was cut by 2 bases, the J end by 3 bases, with 10 bases between. The CDR3 has 15 amino acids. CDR3 coding DNA: TGTGCCAGCAGCTTACGGGGCCTCGACACCGGGGAGCTGTTTTTT. Translation gives CASSLRGLDTGELFF.

The chain combines TRBV29-1 with TRBJ1-1; D unresolved. In germline, CDR1 is SQVTM, CDR2 ANQGSEA. V was shortened by 3 bases and J by 5 bases, with 13 bases between the two germline ends. The CDR3 spans 13 residues. The CDR3 is CSVDWGGLTEAFF. The CDR3 DNA reads as TGCAGCGTTGATTGGGGAGGGCTTACTGAAGCTTTCTTT.

This sequence joins TRBV18 and TRBJ2-3, with 9 bases aligning to TRBD2. The CDR3 is 16 residues long. Trimming cost V 5 bases and J 1 base; bases outside gene matches: 7. Looked up from germline, CDR1 is KGHSH and CDR2 is LQKENI. CDR3: CASSSSIAGGTDTQYF. DNA of the CDR3: TGTGCCAGCTCATCCTCTATAGCGGGGGGCACAGATACGCAGTATTTT.

The chain carries TRBV11-3 and TRBJ1-2; D is perhaps TRBD1 (5 bases). CDR1 is SGHNT and CDR2 is YENEEA in the germline V gene. The CDR3 loop spans 15 amino acids. V lost 1 base and J lost 6, with 15 bases in between. The CDR3 here is CASSLGPERGDGYTF. CDR3 nucleotides: TGTGCCAGCAGCTTAGGCCCCGAAAGAGGGGATGGCTACACCTTC.

The chain is built from TRBV19 and TRBJ2-7; 8 nucleotides align to TRBD1. V gave up 4 bases and J gave up 6 bases; unmatched junction bases: 11. The CDR3 loop spans 15 amino acids. Germline CDR1 LNHDA, CDR2 SQIVND (reference sequence). In DNA, the CDR3 is TGTGCCAGTAGTACACCCCAGGGGGCGCGTGGCGAGCAGTACTTC. It yields the protein CASSTPQGARGEQYF.

The chain recombines TRBV7-2 with TRBJ2-5; D is undetermined. Germline V gives CDR1 SGHTA, CDR2 FQGNSA. Trimming shortened V by 1 base and J by 2 bases, and 2 bases separated the two germline ends. The length of the CDR3 is 12 residues. The CDR3: CASSLGQETQYF. The CDR3 DNA sequence: TGTGCCAGCAGCTTAGGGCAAGAGACCCAGTACTTC.

The V call is TRBV7-2, the J call TRBJ2-7; the D is unclear. The CDR3 spans 15 residues. Germline loops: CDR1 SGHTA, CDR2 FQGNSA. V was pared by 5 bases and J by 0 bases, with 14 bases between. The CDR3 DNA reads TGTGCCAGCAGCGTGGGTCGCATAAGCTCCTACGAGCAGTACTTC. It codes for CASSVGRISSYEQYF.

The genes are TRBV11-2 and TRBJ1-5; D gene ambiguous. The ends were cut back, 5 bases at V and 7 bases at J, with 9 bases in the middle. The length of the CDR3 is 12 residues. Germline CDR1 is SGHAT and CDR2 is FQNNGV. The CDR3 region is CASSVSGQPQHF. The DNA for the CDR3 is TGTGCCAGCAGCGTATCGGGGCAGCCCCAGCATTTT.

This rearrangement joins TRBV7-3 to TRBJ2-7, with D unclear. Trimming shortened V by 1 base and J by 5 bases, and 12 bases separated the two germline ends. The germline V gene has CDR1 SGHTA and CDR2 FQGTGA. The CDR3 runs to 14 residues. CDR3 DNA: TGTGCCAGCAGCTTAAGTGGTGGTGAGGACGAGCAGTACTTC. This translates into CASSLSGGEDEQYF.

This clone was seen just once. The genes are TRBV7-9 and TRBJ1-6, with D tentatively TRBD1 (6 bases). The CDR3 length is 15 residues. V was clipped by 2 bases and J by 7 bases, with 12 bases between them. CDR1 SEHNR and CDR2 FQNEAQ come from the germline V gene (reference sequence). This chain's CDR3 is CASSLLDRQNSPLHF. The CDR3 coding sequence is TGTGCCAGCAGCTTACTCGACAGGCAAAATTCACCCCTCCACTTT.

The chain has TRBV5-4 and TRBJ2-3, with D hard to call. In germline, CDR1 is SGHNT, CDR2 YYREEE (reference sequence). The V end was cut by 3 bases, the J end by 3 bases, with 8 bases between. CDR3 length: 13 amino acids. CDR3 nucleotides: TGTGCCAGCAGCTCCCCTCCAACAGATACGCAGTATTTT. Its protein is CASSSPPTDTQYF.

The rearrangement links TRBV4-3 to TRBJ1-2, with D maybe TRBD1 (5 bases). CDR1 and CDR2 from the germline V gene are LGHNA and YSLEER. CDR3 length: 17 amino acids. Trimming removed 4 bases from V and 0 bases from J, with 18 bases in between. The CDR3 coding sequence is TGCGCCAGCAGCCCGCAGTTCACAGGAGGCTCTAACTATGGCTACACCTTC. Protein: CASSPQFTGGSNYGYTF.

This clone was picked up a small number of times. In nucleotides, the CDR3 is TGTGCCAGCAGCCAAACCCGGCCTACCCTAGGCACAGATACGCAGTATTTT. It specifies CASSQTRPTLGTDTQYF. The chain has TRBV14 and TRBJ2-3; no firm D call. The CDR3 covers 17 residues. V gave up 2 bases and J gave up 1 base, with 16 bases separating them. Germline CDR1 is SGHDN and CDR2 is FVKESK.

The chain's CDR3 is CASSRRQLGSQETQYF. The DNA for the CDR3 is TGTGCCAGCAGCCGACGACAGCTAGGCAGTCAAGAGACCCAGTACTTC. The chain joins TRBV5-8 to TRBJ2-5; TRBD1 is a possible D gene (5 bases). CDR3 length: 16 residues. V lost 4 bases, J lost 2 bases, and 18 bases lay in between. Germline CDR1 SGHTS, CDR2 YDEGEE.